A selection of T cell receptor beta chains follows, all from one sample in a study of Ad26.COV2.S vaccination and SARS-CoV-2 variants. Assay: immunoSEQ multiplex PCR; the TCRdb copy retains only in-frame clones and omits some. This table has roughly 390,000 clones, 80% to 90% appearing once. The material sequenced was peripheral blood, taken in a trial of Ad26.COV2.S vaccine versus placebo. The receptors originated from a person between 18 and 65 years old who received the Ad26.COV2.S COVID-19 vaccine or a placebo. Both conserved end residues are part of each CDR3. Fields, in order: clone size, J gene, V gene, D gene, CDR3 protein, CDR3 DNA. The D gene is left open where the match is weak. Clone size, where shown, is once, few, many, or a class for clones that have expanded.

>-|TRBJ1-1|TRBV18|TRBD1
CASSFRGQGAEAFF
TGTGCCAGCTCCTTTCGAGGGCAGGGGGCCGAAGCTTTCTTT
>-|TRBJ2-4|TRBV6-1|-
CASSEDPGLKNIQYF
TGTGCCAGCAGTGAAGACCCAGGACTAAAAAACATTCAGTACTTC
>-|TRBJ1-2|TRBV2|-
CASRPMLGTPPPYGYTF
TGTGCCAGCAGACCTATGTTGGGGACTCCCCCTCCTTATGGCTACACCTTC
>-|TRBJ2-1|TRBV12-3/TRBV12-4|-
CASSVQGMEQFF
TGTGCCAGCAGCGTACAGGGAATGGAGCAGTTCTTC
>-|TRBJ2-5|TRBV11-2|-
CASSLGTGQETQYF
TGTGCCAGCAGCCTTGGGACTGGCCAAGAGACCCAGTACTTC
>-|TRBJ2-3|TRBV14|TRBD2
CASSQGSSGYTDTQYF
TGTGCCAGCAGCCAAGGTTCTAGCGGCTACACAGATACGCAGTATTTT
>-|TRBJ2-3|TRBV7-9|TRBD2
CASSSWTSVDTDTQYF
TGTGCCAGCAGCTCATGGACTAGCGTAGACACAGATACGCAGTATTTT
>-|TRBJ2-7|TRBV10-1|TRBD1
CASSRGQTYEQYF
TGCGCCAGCAGTCGGGGACAGACCTACGAGCAGTACTTC
>-|TRBJ1-1|TRBV2|-
CASSEAWGRNTEAFF
TGTGCCAGCAGTGAGGCATGGGGCCGGAACACTGAAGCTTTCTTT
>-|TRBJ1-6|TRBV7-2|-
CASSRQELALHF
TGTGCCAGCAGCAGACAGGAGCTGGCCCTCCACTTT
>-|TRBJ1-3|TRBV11-2|-
CASSLVMGPSGNTIYF
TGTGCCAGCAGCTTAGTGATGGGTCCCTCTGGAAACACCATATATTTT
>-|TRBJ2-7|TRBV7-8|-
CASSSYTMDPSPYEQYF
TGTGCCAGCAGCTCCTATACCATGGACCCGAGCCCCTACGAGCAGTACTTC
>once|TRBJ1-6|TRBV5-1|-
CASSSGTDYNSPLHF
TGCGCCAGCAGCTCCGGGACGGACTATAATTCACCCCTCCACTTT
>-|TRBJ1-1|TRBV3-1/TRBV3-2|-
CASSQDATWTQAFF
TGTGCCAGCAGCCAAGATGCTACGTGGACCCAAGCTTTCTTT
>-|TRBJ1-1|TRBV5-5|-
CASSSNRDAEAFF
TGTGCCAGCAGCTCCAACAGGGATGCTGAAGCTTTCTTT
>-|TRBJ2-1|TRBV5-1|TRBD1
CASEPGQGNYNEQFF
TGCGCCAGCGAACCGGGACAGGGGAATTACAATGAGCAGTTCTTC
>-|TRBJ2-1|TRBV4-1|TRBD2
CASSQERPSGDNEQFF
TGCGCCAGCAGCCAAGAGAGGCCTAGCGGGGACAATGAGCAGTTCTTC
>-|TRBJ1-1|TRBV19|-
CASSIVTNTEAFF
TGTGCCAGTAGTATAGTAACGAACACTGAAGCTTTCTTT
>-|TRBJ1-1|TRBV7-2|-
CASSLTENTEAFF
TGTGCCAGCAGCTTGACAGAAAACACTGAAGCTTTCTTT
>-|TRBJ1-5|TRBV27|-
CASSPLDNQPQHF
TGTGCCAGCAGTCCTCTTGATAATCAGCCCCAGCATTTT
>-|TRBJ2-2|TRBV5-6|TRBD2
CASSPLSGGTNTGELFF
TGTGCCAGCAGCCCCTTAAGCGGGGGGACGAACACCGGGGAGCTGTTTTTT
>-|TRBJ2-3|TRBV21-1|-
CASSTGTASTDTQYF
TGTGCCAGCAGCACTGGAACAGCTAGCACAGATACGCAGTATTTT
>-|TRBJ2-1|TRBV11-2|-
CASSLGRSRSYNEQFF
TGTGCCAGCAGCTTAGGTCGAAGCCGGTCGTACAATGAGCAGTTCTTC
>-|TRBJ1-3|TRBV7-2|TRBD1
CASSLTGAGNTIYF
TGTGCCAGCAGCCTAACAGGGGCTGGAAACACCATATATTTT
>-|TRBJ1-2|TRBV5-6|-
CASSRGLPNYGYTF
TGTGCCAGCAGTCGTGGACTGCCTAACTATGGCTACACCTTC
>-|TRBJ1-2|TRBV2|TRBD1
CASSGQGAGYTF
TGTGCCAGCAGTGGACAGGGGGCCGGCTACACCTTC
>-|TRBJ2-5|TRBV4-3|TRBD2
CASSRAPPGTSGGAGETQYF
TGCGCCAGCAGCCGCGCCCCTCCCGGGACTAGCGGGGGGGCCGGGGAGACCCAGTACTTC
>-|TRBJ2-7|TRBV7-9|-
CASSAQPGSNYEQYF
TGTGCCAGCAGCGCCCAGCCCGGGTCGAACTACGAGCAGTACTTC
>-|TRBJ1-1|TRBV6-6|-
CASRELVSEAFF
TGTGCCAGCAGAGAGCTCGTGTCTGAAGCTTTCTTT
>-|TRBJ2-2|TRBV7-2|TRBD2
CASSLVTPSGGANTGELFF
TGTGCCAGCAGCTTAGTGACGCCTAGCGGGGGGGCCAACACCGGGGAGCTGTTTTTT
>-|TRBJ1-2|TRBV3-1/TRBV3-2|-
CASSPTHRALGNYGYTF
TGTGCCAGCAGCCCAACACACCGGGCCCTAGGGAACTATGGCTACACCTTC
>-|TRBJ2-7|TRBV18|TRBD1
CASSPTGDTTYEQYF
TGTGCCAGCTCACCTACAGGGGACACAACCTACGAGCAGTACTTC
>once|TRBJ1-4|TRBV2|TRBD1
CASSFVPPGQGTTNEKLFF
TGTGCCAGCTCTTTCGTACCACCGGGACAGGGTACAACTAATGAAAAACTGTTTTTT
>-|TRBJ2-1|TRBV13|TRBD1
CASSSGTGTYNEQFF
TGTGCCAGCAGCTCCGGGACAGGGACTTACAATGAGCAGTTCTTC
>-|TRBJ2-2|TRBV2|TRBD2
CASMVSLWASGGAGTGELFF
TGTGCCAGCATGGTATCGCTTTGGGCTAGCGGGGGGGCTGGCACCGGGGAGCTGTTTTTT
>-|TRBJ1-1|TRBV5-1|-
CASSLAGVGTEAFF
TGCGCCAGCAGCTTGGCTGGGGTGGGGACTGAAGCTTTCTTT
>-|TRBJ1-3|TRBV6-6|-
CASSAGRFNSGNTIYF
TGTGCCAGCAGCGCTGGGCGATTTAACTCTGGAAACACCATATATTTT
>-|TRBJ1-1|TRBV6-6|-
CASSYSSGNSDEAFF
TGTGCCAGCAGTTACTCGTCCGGAAACAGTGATGAAGCTTTCTTT
>-|TRBJ1-2|TRBV7-8|-
CASSSRAPYGYTF
TGTGCCAGCAGCTCTAGGGCCCCCTATGGCTACACCTTC
>once|TRBJ2-7|TRBV11-2|-
CASSPLGVEQYF
TGTGCCAGCAGCCCGCTAGGGGTCGAGCAGTACTTC
>-|TRBJ2-3|TRBV11-2|TRBD2
CASSLGAGGPSTDTQYF
TGTGCCAGCAGCTTAGGAGCGGGGGGGCCGTCGACAGATACGCAGTATTTT
>-|TRBJ2-7|TRBV10-1|-
CASSESASYEQYF
TGCGCCAGCAGTGAGTCGGCTAGCTACGAGCAGTACTTC
>-|TRBJ2-7|TRBV7-9|-
CASSLHTYEQYF
TGTGCCAGCAGCTTACATACCTACGAGCAGTACTTC
>-|TRBJ2-7|TRBV10-2|TRBD2
CASRNSGGAYEQYF
TGCGCCAGCAGGAATAGCGGGGGGGCTTACGAGCAGTACTTC
>-|TRBJ2-7|TRBV4-3|TRBD1
CASSQEQGPHEQYF
TGCGCCAGCAGCCAAGAACAGGGGCCCCACGAGCAGTACTTC
>-|TRBJ1-4|TRBV3-1/TRBV3-2|-
CASSQEGGATNEKLFF
TGTGCCAGCAGCCAAGAAGGAGGAGCAACTAATGAAAAACTGTTTTTT
>-|TRBJ1-5|TRBV6-6|-
CAQKNTRRPQHF
TGTGCGCAGAAAAACACCCGACGGCCCCAGCATTTT
>once|TRBJ1-1|TRBV3-1/TRBV3-2|TRBD1
CASSPQHPTGEGTEAFF
TGTGCCAGCAGCCCTCAACACCCGACAGGGGAAGGTACTGAAGCTTTCTTT